The clone carrying this T cell receptor beta chain was picked up one time. The repertoire was sequenced with immunoSEQ multiplex PCR; TCRdb's copy has only in-frame clones and lacks some. The profile shows around 150,000 clones, approximately 92% of them singletons. These data come from a study of blood T cell repertoires in COVID-19. Looked up from germline, CDR1 is SNHLY and CDR2 is FYNNEI. This CDR3 is 14 amino acids long. The ends were cut back, 2 bases at V and 6 bases at J, with 14 bases in the middle. Sequenced: peripheral blood. This chain connects TRBV2 to TRBJ2-7, with D perhaps matching TRBD1 (6 bases). The TCR originated in a woman between 45 and 60 years old with acute or convalescent COVID-19. CDR3 DNA sequence: TGTGCCAGCAGTGAAATCCCAGGGGTACCCGAGCAGTACTTC. Encoded protein: CASSEIPGVPEQYF.